These 21 T cell receptor beta chains came from one sample sequenced in a study of blood T cell repertoires in COVID-19. Repertoires were generated with immunoSEQ multiplex PCR, while TCRdb's copy carries only in-frame clones and drops some. The sample consists of 110,000 to 150,000 clones, approximately 80% of them appearing once. Specimen: peripheral blood. These receptors all stem from a woman of 80 years or more in a cohort sampled during active or convalescent COVID-19.

V and J are TRBV18 and TRBJ1-1, with 7 bases identical to TRBD1. The CDR3 length is 13 residues. V shed 3 bases, J shed 6 bases, and the junction held 4 bases outside the gene matches. The germline gives CDR1 KGHSH, CDR2 LQKENI. The CDR3 bases are TGTGCCAGCTCACCGGGGACAGCGGCTGAAGCTTTCTTT. Translating gives CASSPGTAAEAFF.

The rearrangement joins TRBV5-8 to TRBJ2-5, with 8 bases aligning to TRBD1. Per the germline V gene, CDR1 is SGHTS and CDR2 is YDEGEE. The CDR3 has 14 amino acids. With 6 bases clipped from V and 4 bases from J, the junction kept 8 bases outside the gene matches. This CDR3 reads CASTTGVGGETQYF. CDR3 in DNA: TGTGCCAGCACGACAGGGGTCGGGGGAGAGACCCAGTACTTC.

This clone was recorded only once. In DNA form, the CDR3 reads TGCGCCAGCAGCTTGTCCAGCGGGGCGCCGACCGAGCAGTTCTTC. Translated: CASSLSSGAPTEQFF. The V and J genes are TRBV5-1 and TRBJ2-1; 7 bases align to TRBD2. Germline assignment: CDR1 SGHRS and CDR2 YFSETQ. The V gene end was trimmed by 1 base and the J gene end by 10 bases; junction bases not matched to a gene: 11. CDR3 length equals 15 residues. The whole variable domain, remainder taken from reference TRBV5-1 and TRBJ2-1, is KAGVTQTPRYLIKTRGQQVTLSCSPISGHRSVSWYQQTPGQGLQFLFEYFSETQRNKGNFPGRFSGRQFSNSRSEMNVSTLELGDSALYLCASSLSSGAPTEQFFGPGTRLTVL.

V usage is TRBV7-9 and J usage is TRBJ1-4; 8 bases align to TRBD1. Trimming at V came to 3 bases and at J to 0 bases, leaving 12 bases not matched to a gene. This CDR3 comprises 19 residues. Germline CDR1 and CDR2: SEHNR and FQNEAQ (reference sequence). DNA for the CDR3: TGTGCCAGCAGCTTGCCAGGCCGGGACAGGAAACCAACTAATGAAAAACTGTTTTTT. Translated: CASSLPGRDRKPTNEKLFF.

V gene TRBV21-1 combines with J gene TRBJ2-3; TRBD1 is taken as the D call from the table, unchecked against the DNA. TRBV21-1 is recorded as a pseudogene. CDR3 length: 15 amino acids. The CDR3, as DNA: TGTGCCAGCAGCGAGGGACAGGGGCCCACAGATACGCAGTATTTT. It translates to CASSEGQGPTDTQYF.

The chain employs TRBV7-8 and TRBJ1-3; D gene unclear. The CDR3 runs 14 residues. The germline gives CDR1 SGHVS, CDR2 FQNEAQ. Trimming took off 5 bases at V and 4 bases at J, with 12 bases between the two ends. The DNA for the CDR3 is TGTGCCAGCAGCCACTTATCTAGCGGAAACACCATATATTTT. Protein: CASSHLSSGNTIYF. The complete variable domain, with remaining parts taken from reference TRBV7-8 and TRBJ1-3, reads GAGVSQSPRYKVAKRGQDVALRCDPISGHVSLFWYQQALGQGPEFLTYFQNEAQLDKSGLPSDRFFAERPEGSVSTLKIQRTQQEDSAVYLCASSHLSSGNTIYFGEGSWLTVV.

The chain uses TRBV5-1 and TRBJ2-1; 10 bases match TRBD1. CDR1 is SGHRS and CDR2 is YFSETQ in the germline V gene. V lost 4 bases, J lost 9 bases, and 13 bases stayed unmatched. CDR3 length equals 16 residues. The CDR3 here is CASSMLRTGGVGEQFF. The CDR3 DNA reads as TGCGCCAGCAGCATGCTTCGGACAGGGGGAGTGGGTGAGCAGTTCTTC.

This sequence joins TRBV5-8 and TRBJ2-7, with 8 bases aligning to TRBD1. With V trimmed by 0 bases and J by 3 bases, 5 bases remained unmatched. The CDR3 totals 15 residues. Germline CDR1 reads SGHTS; CDR2 reads YDEGEE. CDR3 sequence reads: CASSLVGQGLYEQYF. The CDR3 coding sequence is TGTGCCAGCAGCTTGGTCGGACAGGGCCTCTACGAGCAGTACTTC.

This clone was recorded a few times. The chain joins TRBV12-3 or TRBV12-4 to TRBJ2-5; D is uncertain. V lost 6 bases and J lost 4, with 6 bases in between. This CDR3 has 11 residues. CDR3 amino acids: CASSQLETQYF. In DNA form, the CDR3 reads TGTGCCAGCAGCCAATTAGAGACCCAGTACTTC.

This clone has only one observation. V and J are TRBV5-1 and TRBJ2-5; D may be TRBD2 (6 bases). Germline CDR1 SGHRS, CDR2 YFSETQ. Trimming took 4 bases from V and 5 from J, leaving 21 bases between them. The CDR3 totals 16 residues. CDR3 nucleotide sequence: TGCGCCAGCAGCATACTAGCTGGGTTTGGTTCGGAGACCCAGTACTTC. This sequence encodes CASSILAGFGSETQYF.

This sequence joins TRBV28 and TRBJ1-2; the match to TRBD1 covers 8 bases. Germline V CDR1 and CDR2: MDHEN, SYDVKM. The CDR3 extends over 16 amino acids. Germline trimming cut 5 bases from V and 4 bases from J; bases unmatched to any gene: 12. This chain's CDR3 is CASSPYLRDRFYGYTF. Here the CDR3 DNA reads TGTGCCAGCAGTCCGTACCTCCGGGACAGGTTCTATGGCTACACCTTC.

The rearrangement uses TRBV5-1 and TRBJ2-3; D is perhaps TRBD1 (7 bases). The CDR3 contains 14 residues. V shed 0 bases and J shed 8 bases, with 13 bases lying between them. Per germline, CDR1 SGHRS and CDR2 YFSETQ. CDR3 amino acids: CASSLEEGAFTQYF. The CDR3 coding sequence is TGCGCCAGCAGCTTGGAGGAGGGGGCTTTTACGCAGTATTTT.

The chain recombines TRBV29-1 with TRBJ1-1; possible D gene TRBD1, 6 bases. This CDR3 contains 13 residues. With 6 bases removed from V and 7 bases from J, the gap between germline ends came to 18 bases. The germline V gene encodes CDR1 SQVTM and CDR2 ANQGSEA. The CDR3 nucleotides are TGCAGCGTGAGCCGGGACAACTATGTTGAAGCTTTCTTT. Amino acid sequence: CSVSRDNYVEAFF.

The J gene is TRBJ1-2, the V gene TRBV3-1 (or the pseudogene TRBV3-2); D perhaps matches TRBD1 (6 bases). Trimming left V 1 base short and J 4 bases short, with 13 bases between. Looked up from germline, CDR1 is LGHDT and CDR2 is YNNKEL (reference sequence). CDR3 size: 15 residues. CDR3 protein: CASSQARGGFYGYTF. The CDR3 DNA sequence: TGTGCCAGCAGCCAAGCGCGTGGGGGCTTCTATGGCTACACCTTC.

This chain connects TRBV7-2 to TRBJ2-5; tentatively, D is TRBD1 (6 bases). Germline lookup yields CDR1 SGHTA and CDR2 FQGNSA. Trimming took off 5 bases at V and 4 bases at J, with 14 bases between the two ends. This CDR3 is 14 amino acids long. CDR3 in DNA: TGTGCCAGCAGCCTAGGGCCAGGGGTAGAGACCCAGTACTTC. Its translation is CASSLGPGVETQYF.

The chain joins TRBV5-4 to TRBJ2-5; D possibly corresponds to TRBD2 (6 bases). Trimming left V 4 bases short and J 2 bases short, with 15 bases between. This CDR3 spans 15 amino acids. The germline gives CDR1 SGHNT, CDR2 YYREEE (reference sequence). The DNA of the CDR3 is TGTGCCAGCAGCCCAGTCGTGGGACTTCAAGAGACCCAGTACTTC. It specifies CASSPVVGLQETQYF.

This rearrangement joins TRBV5-1 to TRBJ2-2; D may be TRBD2 (6 bases). Germline V lookup: CDR1 SGHRS, CDR2 YFSETQ. The CDR3 sequence is 16 residues long. Trimming stripped 1 base from V and 7 bases from J, with 17 bases between. This CDR3 is CASSLSETRSSGELFF. The DNA for the CDR3 is TGCGCCAGCAGCTTGTCCGAGACTAGATCTAGCGGGGAGCTGTTTTTT.

The chain links TRBV4-3 to TRBJ2-2, with D tentatively TRBD2 (7 bases). Germline CDR1 is LGHNA and CDR2 is YSLEER. CDR3 length: 16 residues. V was trimmed by 0 bases and J by 6 bases, leaving 14 bases between them. The CDR3 nucleotides read TGCGCCAGCAGCCAAGATCCCGGGGGGCTCTCCGGGGAGCTGTTTTTT. It codes for CASSQDPGGLSGELFF.

CDR3 coding DNA: TGCGCCAGCAGCTACCGACAGGGGGGAGAAGAGCAGTACTTC. Protein: CASSYRQGGEEQYF. The gene calls are TRBV5-1 and TRBJ2-7; 9 positions agree with TRBD1. The ends lost 3 bases at V and 7 bases at J; junction bases unmatched: 8. The germline gives CDR1 SGHRS, CDR2 YFSETQ. The length of the CDR3 is 14 residues. The whole variable domain, filled in from reference TRBV5-1 and TRBJ2-7, reads KAGVTQTPRYLIKTRGQQVTLSCSPISGHRSVSWYQQTPGQGLQFLFEYFSETQRNKGNFPGRFSGRQFSNSRSEMNVSTLELGDSALYLCASSYRQGGEEQYFGPGTRLTVT.

The sample holds one count of this clone. In the same sample, other DNA sequences code for this CDR3. The chain recombines TRBV5-1 with TRBJ2-1; D is unresolved. CDR3 length: 13 amino acids. Germline V CDR1 and CDR2: SGHRS, YFSETQ. Trimming took off 0 bases at V and 7 bases at J, with 8 bases between the two ends. The CDR3 DNA is TGCGCCAGCAGCTTGGTCTTCGGGAATGAGCAGTTCTTC. Amino acid sequence: CASSLVFGNEQFF.

The chain joins TRBV7-6 to TRBJ2-5, with 12 bases aligning to TRBD1. The CDR3 length is 15 residues. V trimming: 8 bases; J trimming: 4 bases; junction bases outside the gene matches: 8. The V gene's germline CDR1 is SGHVS and CDR2 FNYEAQ. The CDR3 DNA is TGTGCCAGCGGGACAGGGGGCACAGGTGGAGAGACCCAGTACTTC. The encoded protein is CASGTGGTGGETQYF.